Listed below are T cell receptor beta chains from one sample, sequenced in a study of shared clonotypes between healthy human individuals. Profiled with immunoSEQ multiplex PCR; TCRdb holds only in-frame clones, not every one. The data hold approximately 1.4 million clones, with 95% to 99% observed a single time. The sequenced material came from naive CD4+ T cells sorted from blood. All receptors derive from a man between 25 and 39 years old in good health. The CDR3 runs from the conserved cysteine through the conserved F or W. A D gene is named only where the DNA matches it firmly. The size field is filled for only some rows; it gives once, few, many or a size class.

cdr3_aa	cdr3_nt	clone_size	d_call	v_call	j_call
CASRADSPTDTQYF	TGTGCCAGCAGGGCGGACAGCCCCACAGATACGCAGTATTTT	NA	NA	TRBV27	TRBJ2-3
CASSFAGNPYEQYF	TGTGCCAGCAGTTTTGCGGGAAACCCCTACGAGCAGTACTTC	once	NA	TRBV27	TRBJ2-7
CASTPDSKTYEQYF	TGTGCCAGCACCCCGGACTCCAAGACCTACGAGCAGTACTTC	NA	NA	TRBV9	TRBJ2-7
CASSLSGLSYEQYF	TGTGCCAGCAGCTTGAGCGGGCTCTCCTACGAGCAGTACTTC	NA	NA	TRBV7-2	TRBJ2-7
CASSEGISYGYTF	TGTGCCAGTAGTGAGGGGATTTCCTATGGCTACACCTTC	NA	NA	TRBV19	TRBJ1-2
CASSAGDGPIGDYGYTF	TGTGCCAGCAGCGCCGGGGATGGCCCAATAGGAGACTATGGCTACACCTTC	once	NA	TRBV9	TRBJ1-2
CATRDSAYEQYF	TGTGCCACCCGGGACAGTGCCTACGAGCAGTACTTC	NA	TRBD1	TRBV7-9	TRBJ2-7
CASSLLGRGVQSYEQYF	TGTGCCAGCAGTTTGTTAGGCAGGGGGGTTCAATCCTACGAGCAGTACTTC	NA	NA	TRBV28	TRBJ2-7
CRRQGEQFF	TGCAGACGTCAGGGGGAGCAGTTCTTC	once	NA	TRBV20-1	TRBJ2-1
CASSAPTSGRPLNEQFF	TGTGCCAGCAGCGCCCCGACTAGCGGGAGGCCTTTGAATGAGCAGTTCTTC	NA	TRBD2	TRBV11-1	TRBJ2-1
CAISEGASYEQYF	TGTGCCATCAGTGAAGGGGCTTCCTACGAGCAGTACTTC	NA	NA	TRBV10-3	TRBJ2-7
CASSVQARTGAPPDTQYF	TGTGCCAGCAGCGTTCAGGCGAGGACAGGGGCTCCCCCAGATACGCAGTATTTT	NA	TRBD1	TRBV9	TRBJ2-3
CASSLAAGPSNEKLFF	TGCGCCAGCAGCTTGGCCGCGGGCCCGTCTAATGAAAAACTGTTTTTT	NA	NA	TRBV5-1	TRBJ1-4
CASVITPGGAMNTEAFF	TGTGCCAGCGTCATCACACCGGGGGGCGCTATGAACACTGAAGCTTTCTTT	NA	NA	TRBV5-4	TRBJ1-1
CASSLAQRKQETQYF	TGTGCCAGCAGTTTGGCCCAACGGAAACAAGAGACCCAGTACTTC	NA	NA	TRBV28	TRBJ2-5
CASSPRDRAGNTIYF	TGCGCCAGCAGCCCCCGTGACAGGGCTGGAAACACCATATATTTT	NA	TRBD1	TRBV4-1	TRBJ1-3
CASSSTSGSYEQYF	TGCGCCAGCAGCTCCACTAGCGGAAGCTACGAGCAGTACTTC	NA	TRBD2	TRBV5-1	TRBJ2-7
CASSPPGATYNEQFF	TGTGCCAGCTCACCCCCGGGGGCTACCTACAATGAGCAGTTCTTC	NA	NA	TRBV18	TRBJ2-1
CASSLQISGGDGYTF	TGTGCCAGCAGTTTACAAATCTCAGGGGGCGACGGCTACACCTTC	NA	TRBD1	TRBV9	TRBJ1-2
CASSLAAGQETQYF	TGCGCCAGCAGCTTGGCGGCAGGTCAAGAGACCCAGTACTTC	NA	NA	TRBV5-1	TRBJ2-5
CASSSTLDTQYF	TGTGCCAGCAGTAGCACCTTAGATACGCAGTATTTT	NA	NA	TRBV28	TRBJ2-3
CASSPFSGSSNEQFF	TGTGCCAGCTCACCATTCAGCGGGAGTAGCAATGAGCAGTTCTTC	NA	TRBD2	TRBV18	TRBJ2-1
CASSLQGTDSYEQYF	TGTGCCAGCAGTTTACAGGGTACAGACTCCTACGAGCAGTACTTC	NA	NA	TRBV27	TRBJ2-7
CASSPLLAGGRNEQFF	TGTGCCAGCTCACCTCTACTAGCGGGGGGGCGCAATGAGCAGTTCTTC	NA	TRBD2	TRBV18	TRBJ2-1
CASRPPPGGTGELFF	TGTGCCAGCAGGCCACCCCCGGGGGGCACCGGGGAGCTGTTTTTT	NA	TRBD2	TRBV6-4	TRBJ2-2
CASTKGLRVSSGEKLFF	TGTGCCAGCACCAAGGGACTGAGGGTTTCTTCTGGCGAAAAACTGTTTTTT	NA	NA	TRBV11-2	TRBJ1-4
CASSLAPGQGGSEQYF	TGTGCCAGCTCACTTGCTCCGGGACAGGGCGGCTCCGAGCAGTACTTC	NA	TRBD1	TRBV18	TRBJ2-7
CASSLDPGLVNEQFF	TGTGCCAGCAGTCTGGACCCGGGACTGGTTAATGAGCAGTTCTTC	NA	NA	TRBV14	TRBJ2-1
CASSLKDSTYEQYF	TGTGCCAGCAGTCTTAAGGACAGTACCTACGAGCAGTACTTC	NA	NA	TRBV6-5	TRBJ2-7
CASSSTGGILEPQHF	TGTGCCAGCAGCTCCACGGGGGGGATTCTTGAGCCCCAGCATTTT	NA	NA	TRBV7-9	TRBJ1-5
CASKQGRYEQYF	TGCGCCAGCAAACAGGGAAGGTACGAGCAGTACTTC	NA	NA	TRBV10-2	TRBJ2-7
CASSQDPSKGASYQPQHF	TGCGCCAGCAGCCAAGATCCCAGTAAAGGGGCGTCATATCAGCCCCAGCATTTT	NA	NA	TRBV4-3	TRBJ1-5
CASSLAASGRAKYEQYF	TGCGCCAGCAGCTTGGCGGCTAGCGGGAGGGCCAAGTACGAGCAGTACTTC	NA	TRBD2	TRBV5-1	TRBJ2-7
CASLTSGSAKNIQYF	TGTGCCAGCCTGACTAGCGGGAGTGCCAAAAACATTCAGTACTTC	once	TRBD2	TRBV28	TRBJ2-4
CASSQRTGGADGYTF	TGTGCCAGCAGTCAAAGGACAGGGGGCGCTGATGGCTACACCTTC	NA	TRBD1	TRBV6-6	TRBJ1-2